These 31 T cell receptor beta chains originate from one sample sequenced in a study of control samples from healthy donors and cancer patients. Clones were read by immunoSEQ multiplex PCR, and TCRdb kept only the in-frame ones, dropping some. The sample yields about 120,000 clones, 75% to 90% seen once. Specimen: PBMCs. All receptors derive from a woman aged 45-59 years with colorectal cancer.

The rearrangement joins TRBV6-5 to TRBJ1-2, with TRBD1 identical over 8 bases. Per germline, CDR1 MNHEY and CDR2 SVGAGI. The CDR3 runs to 14 residues. V shed 7 bases and J 4 bases; nucleotides not matched to a gene: 8. The CDR3 reads CASIPDRETYGYTF. CDR3 bases: TGTGCCAGCATCCCGGACAGGGAGACCTATGGCTACACCTTC.

This clone is termed medium-sized. The chain has TRBV5-6 and TRBJ1-6; D ambiguous. The CDR3 runs 15 residues. V was clipped by 4 bases and J by 2 bases, with 10 bases between them. Germline V gene lookup returns CDR1 SGHDT and CDR2 YYEEEE. The CDR3 region has the DNA TGTGCCAGCAGCCCACGGTCCCCCTATAATTCACCCCTCCACTTT. Translated: CASSPRSPYNSPLHF.

The rearrangement joins TRBV19 to TRBJ2-5, with D unclear. The germline V gene encodes CDR1 LNHDA and CDR2 SQIVND (reference sequence). Trimming took off 3 bases at V and 0 bases at J, with 14 bases between the two ends. The CDR3 sequence is 16 residues long. CDR3 nucleotides: TGTGCCAGTAGTATTTCAAAAACCCGGGACCAAGAGACCCAGTACTTC. Translating gives CASSISKTRDQETQYF.

The sample holds one count of this clone. This sequence joins TRBV28 and TRBJ1-5; 10 nucleotides agree with TRBD1. J was trimmed by 0 bases and V by 6 bases; bases with no gene match: 8. The CDR3 is made up of 17 amino acids. Germline CDR1 MDHEN, CDR2 SYDVKM. The CDR3 DNA reads TGTGCCAGCAGCTGGACAGGGGGGAGTTATAGCAATCAGCCCCAGCATTTT. Translating it yields CASSWTGGSYSNQPQHF. Drawing the rest from reference TRBV28 and TRBJ1-5, the complete variable domain is DVKVTQSSRYLVKRTGEKVFLECVQDMDHENMFWYRQDPGLGLRLIYFSYDVKMKEKGDIPEGYSVSREKKERFSLILESASTNQTSMYLCASSWTGGSYSNQPQHFGDGTRLSIL.

J is TRBJ1-2 and V is TRBV19, with a weak D call TRBD1 (6 bases). Germline CDR1 is LNHDA and CDR2 is SQIVND (reference sequence). V lost 5 bases to trimming and J lost 0 bases, with 7 bases between them. The CDR3 has 13 amino acids. The CDR3 spells CASSDRTNYGYTF. As DNA, the CDR3 is TGTGCCAGTAGTGACAGGACTAACTATGGCTACACCTTC. Full variable domain (outside the CDR3, taken from reference TRBV19 and TRBJ1-2): DGGITQSPKYLFRKEGQNVTLSCEQNLNHDAMYWYRQDPGQGLRLIYYSQIVNDFQKGDIAEGYSVSREKKESFPLTVTSAQKNPTAFYLCASSDRTNYGYTFGSGTRLTVV.

V usage is TRBV19 and J usage is TRBJ1-2; D is undetermined. Trimming removed 2 bases at V and 2 bases at J, with 9 bases between. The V gene's germline CDR1 is LNHDA and CDR2 SQIVND (reference sequence). The CDR3 totals 14 residues. CDR3 sequence reads: CASSIKIQNYGYTF. The CDR3 nucleotides read TGTGCCAGTAGTATAAAGATACAGAACTATGGCTACACCTTC. Filled out from reference TRBV19 and TRBJ1-2, the complete variable domain reads DGGITQSPKYLFRKEGQNVTLSCEQNLNHDAMYWYRQDPGQGLRLIYYSQIVNDFQKGDIAEGYSVSREKKESFPLTVTSAQKNPTAFYLCASSIKIQNYGYTFGSGTRLTVV.

This chain joins TRBV27 and TRBJ2-3; 9 nucleotides match TRBD2. The CDR3 runs 14 residues. The V gene end was trimmed by 5 bases and the J gene end by 4 bases; junction bases not matched to a gene: 4. CDR1 and CDR2 from the germline V gene are MNHEY and SMNVEV (reference sequence). Here the CDR3 DNA reads TGTGCCAGCAGTATTAGCGGGAGCGCAGATACGCAGTATTTT. As protein: CASSISGSADTQYF.

This clone appeared once. This chain links TRBV5-1 with TRBJ2-1, with 16 nucleotides matching TRBD2. The length of the CDR3 is 15 residues. After removal of 4 bases from V and 7 bases from J, the junction contained 2 bases not matched to a gene. Germline CDR1 is SGHRS and CDR2 is YFSETQ. CDR3 region: CASSPGLAGGNEQFF. Here the CDR3 DNA reads TGCGCCAGCAGCCCGGGACTAGCGGGGGGGAATGAGCAGTTCTTC.

CDR3 DNA: TGTGCCACCGGCACGGGGGTCAACTATGGCTACACCTTC. It yields the protein CATGTGVNYGYTF. This sequence joins TRBV28 and TRBJ1-2, with D possibly being TRBD1 (5 bases). V was shortened by 10 bases and J by 2 bases, with 14 bases between the two germline ends. Germline CDR1 is MDHEN and CDR2 is SYDVKM. This CDR3 has 13 residues.

The chain recombines TRBV28 with TRBJ1-4; D is undetermined. This CDR3 comprises 10 residues. The germline V gene encodes CDR1 MDHEN and CDR2 SYDVKM. Between the trimmed V and J ends, which lost 5 bases and 10 bases, there was a span of 5 bases. DNA of the CDR3: TGTGCCAGCAGTCGAGTAAAACTGTTTTTT. Translation: CASSRVKLFF.

The chain carries TRBV11-2 and TRBJ2-7, with D maybe TRBD1 (5 bases). Germline CDR1 SGHAT, CDR2 FQNNGV. The CDR3 length is 14 residues. Deletions cut 1 base from V and 6 bases from J, with 13 bases between. CDR3 sequence: CASSLGGRVSEQYF. In DNA, the CDR3 is TGTGCCAGCAGCTTAGGGGGCAGGGTTTCCGAGCAGTACTTC.

The chain employs TRBV2 and TRBJ2-1; tentatively, D is TRBD2 (7 bases). The V and J ends lost 7 bases and 6 bases respectively, with 13 bases between them. This CDR3 comprises 13 residues. Germline loops: CDR1 SNHLY, CDR2 FYNNEI. The CDR3 DNA sequence: TGTGCCAGCAATGCGGGGGCCCTCAATGAGCAGTTCTTC. Translating gives CASNAGALNEQFF.

The rearrangement links TRBV5-1 to TRBJ1-1, with 10 bases lining up with TRBD1. CDR1 and CDR2 from the germline V gene are SGHRS and YFSETQ. The CDR3 spans 15 residues. Trimming cost V 0 bases and J 3 bases; bases outside gene matches: 2. CDR3 region: CASSLEGQGYTEAFF. The DNA of the CDR3 is TGCGCCAGCAGCTTGGAGGGACAGGGGTACACTGAAGCTTTCTTT.

The V and J genes are TRBV7-8 and TRBJ2-1, with 14 bases aligning to TRBD2. CDR3 length: 15 residues. Germline loops: CDR1 SGHVS, CDR2 FQNEAQ. J lost 8 bases, V lost 5 bases, and 5 bases had no gene match. As DNA, the CDR3 is TGTGCCAGCAGCCGCGGGACTAGCGGGAGTTATGAGCAGTTCTTC. Its translation is CASSRGTSGSYEQFF.

This clone has only one observation. V gene TRBV5-5 combines with J gene TRBJ1-1; TRBD1 matches 12 bases. Germline assignment: CDR1 SGHKS and CDR2 YYEKEE (reference sequence). After removal of 4 bases from V and 0 bases from J, the junction contained 13 bases not matched to a gene. CDR3 length: 19 residues. CDR3 nucleotides: TGTGCCAGCAGCCCGTACCCCGGGACAGGGGGCATAATGAACACTGAAGCTTTCTTT. This encodes CASSPYPGTGGIMNTEAFF.

The CDR3 nucleotides read TGTGCCAGCAGCCGCAAGCGGGGGGCCGAAGATACGCAGTATTTT. Translated, it gives CASSRKRGAEDTQYF. The rearrangement links TRBV7-9 to TRBJ2-3; the match to TRBD2 covers 9 bases. The germline CDR1 and CDR2 sequences are SEHNR and FQNEAQ (reference sequence). CDR3 length: 15 amino acids. The V gene end was trimmed by 5 bases and the J gene end by 5 bases; junction bases not matched to a gene: 8.

This chain connects TRBV6-5 to TRBJ2-5, with TRBD2 matching over 7 bases. The J segment lost 3 bases and the V segment lost 7 bases, leaving 5 bases of the junction unmatched. The CDR3 has 13 amino acids. Per the germline V gene, CDR1 is MNHEY and CDR2 is SVGAGI. CDR3 DNA sequence: TGTGCCAGCACCGCACTAGCGAAAGAGACCCAGTACTTC. Translation gives CASTALAKETQYF.

This clone appeared a few times. The rearrangement links TRBV18 to TRBJ1-1; maybe TRBD1 (6 bases). The CDR3 is made up of 22 amino acids. Looked up from germline, CDR1 is KGHSH and CDR2 is LQKENI. Trimming pared 3 bases from V and 0 bases from J, leaving 32 bases between. CDR3 bases: TGTGCCAGCTCACCCGTACCCCGAGCCAGGGGACCGGGGAAGGGCATGAACACTGAAGCTTTCTTT. Its protein product is CASSPVPRARGPGKGMNTEAFF.

The chain recombines TRBV4-1 with TRBJ2-7, with 11 bases that match TRBD2. Unmatched junction bases numbered 6, after V lost 2 bases and J lost 3 bases. Germline V lookup: CDR1 MGHRA, CDR2 YSYEKL. The CDR3 extends over 16 amino acids. CDR3 region: CASSQRLAGGIYEQYF. For the CDR3, the DNA is TGCGCCAGCAGCCAACGGCTAGCGGGAGGAATCTACGAGCAGTACTTC.

V usage is TRBV4-1 and J usage is TRBJ2-1; D possibly matches TRBD1 or TRBD2 (5 bases each). The V end lost 4 bases, the J end lost 3 bases, and 19 bases lay between the germline ends. Germline V gives CDR1 MGHRA, CDR2 YSYEKL. This CDR3 contains 17 residues. The CDR3 DNA follows: TGCGCCAGCAGCCTCAAAATCAAGGGACGGAACTACAATGAGCAGTTCTTC. This encodes CASSLKIKGRNYNEQFF.

The chain combines TRBV18 with TRBJ2-1; TRBD1 is a possible D gene (5 bases). Deletions cut 5 bases from V and 8 bases from J, with 13 bases between. Per germline, CDR1 KGHSH and CDR2 LQKENI. The CDR3 spans 13 residues. CDR3 loop: CASSASRAHEQFF. CDR3 DNA sequence: TGTGCCAGCTCAGCGAGCAGGGCACATGAGCAGTTCTTC.

CDR3 nucleotide sequence: TGCAGTGCACTTGCAGGCGAGACCCAGTACTTC. It yields the protein CSALAGETQYF. The chain has TRBV20-1 and TRBJ2-5; D call uncertain. There are 11 residues in the CDR3. Germline CDR1 is DFQATT and CDR2 is SNEGSKA (reference sequence). V was pared by 6 bases and J by 5 bases, with 10 bases between.

V is TRBV2 and J is TRBJ2-1; TRBD2 might be the D (5 bases). V lost 6 bases, J lost 6 bases, and 15 bases lay in between. Germline V gives CDR1 SNHLY, CDR2 FYNNEI. This CDR3 is built from 14 residues. CDR3 nucleotide sequence: TGTGCCAGCAGCGCAGACACCAGCGGCAATGAGCAGTTCTTC. Amino acid sequence: CASSADTSGNEQFF.

This chain links TRBV5-6 with TRBJ2-1; 8 nucleotides align to TRBD2. Germline trimming cut 2 bases from V and 6 bases from J; bases unmatched to any gene: 7. The germline gives CDR1 SGHDT, CDR2 YYEEEE. This CDR3 comprises 15 residues. DNA for the CDR3: TGTGCCAGCAGCTTCCGGAGCGGGGGCGCCAATGAGCAGTTCTTC. Amino acids: CASSFRSGGANEQFF.

The rearrangement joins TRBV10-1 to TRBJ2-2; TRBD2 matches 14 bases. Germline trimming cut 4 bases from V and 6 bases from J; bases unmatched to any gene: 4. The CDR3 sequence is 16 residues long. The germline CDR1 and CDR2 sequences are WNHNN and SYGVQD (reference sequence). CDR3 nucleotides: TGCGCCAGCAGTGGCGGACTAGCGGGAGGAGCCGGGGAGCTGTTTTTT. Amino acids: CASSGGLAGGAGELFF.

Only one count was recorded for this clone. The chain employs TRBV18 and TRBJ2-7; 9 bases are a match to TRBD1. The CDR3 is made up of 15 amino acids. The V and J ends lost 3 bases and 6 bases, in that order; junction bases with no gene match: 9. The germline CDR1 and CDR2 sequences are KGHSH and LQKENI. The CDR3 here is CASSPFTGGDSEQYF. For the CDR3, the DNA is TGTGCCAGCTCACCGTTCACAGGGGGCGATTCCGAGCAGTACTTC. Full variable domain (remainder filled in from reference TRBV18 and TRBJ2-7): NAGVMQNPRHLVRRRGQEARLRCSPMKGHSHVYWYRQLPEEGLKFMVYLQKENIIDESGMPKERFSAEFPKEGPSILRIQQVVRGDSAAYFCASSPFTGGDSEQYFGPGTRLTVT.

V is TRBV12-3 or TRBV12-4 and J is TRBJ2-7; D is ambiguous. Trimming stripped 0 bases from V and 5 bases from J, with 2 bases between. The CDR3 runs 11 residues. The CDR3 DNA follows: TGTGCCAGCAGTTTAGCACACGAGCAGTACTTC. Translation gives CASSLAHEQYF.

The gene calls are TRBV23-1 and TRBJ1-2; maybe TRBD1 (5 bases). TRBV23-1 is placed among ORFs of uncertain function. CDR3 length: 18 amino acids. Trimming cost V 3 bases and J 0 bases, with 20 bases left between them. In DNA form, the CDR3 reads TGCGCCAGCAGTCATCCGATCTACTCGGGGACCACTAACTATGGCTACACCTTC. As protein: CASSHPIYSGTTNYGYTF.

The chain uses TRBV5-5 and TRBJ2-5; possible D gene TRBD1, 6 bases. The V and J ends lost 0 bases and 5 bases respectively, with 14 bases between them. This CDR3 is built from 15 residues. Germline assignment: CDR1 SGHKS and CDR2 YYEKEE (reference sequence). The DNA of the CDR3 is TGTGCCAGCAGCTTGGACAGGGTTGGTTCGGAGACCCAGTACTTC. Translated, it gives CASSLDRVGSETQYF.

The chain joins TRBV9 to TRBJ2-3, with no clear D. V was cut by 0 bases and J by 2 bases, with 4 bases left in between. Germline CDR1 SGDLS, CDR2 YYNGEE. The CDR3 contains 13 residues. CDR3 protein: CASSVGPTDTQYF. The DNA for the CDR3 is TGTGCCAGCAGCGTAGGGCCCACAGATACGCAGTATTTT.

The chain's CDR3 is CASSTSGYRDTQYF. As DNA, the CDR3 is TGCGCCAGCAGTACTAGCGGGTATAGGGATACGCAGTATTTT. The chain combines TRBV5-1 with TRBJ2-3; TRBD2 agrees at 9 bases. The CDR3 covers 14 residues. Germline lookup yields CDR1 SGHRS and CDR2 YFSETQ. J was trimmed by 6 bases and V by 5 bases; bases with no gene match: 7.